The rows below give T cell receptor beta chains drawn from one sample of a study of OX40 agonist ivuxolimab in advanced cancers. Measured with immunoSEQ multiplex PCR; TCRdb has only the in-frame clones, and not every one. The data contain about 58,000 clones, 83% of them singletons. The specimen was CD4+ or CD8+ T cells sorted from blood, collected in a trial of the OX40 agonist ivuxolimab. These receptors all come from an adult with an advanced solid tumor such as melanoma, head and neck, liver or kidney cancer. Both conserved end residues are part of each CDR3. The order of the fields is J gene, clone size, V gene, D gene, CDR3 DNA, CDR3 protein. D genes are given only for firm matches. The listing skips clone size in some rows; elsewhere it reads once, few, many or a size class.

>TRBJ1-2|once|TRBV19|TRBD1
TGTGCCAGTAGTATAGATCTGATCGGACAGGGGGATGGCTACACCTTC
CASSIDLIGQGDGYTF
>TRBJ2-3|NA|TRBV5-8|TRBD2
TGTGCCAGCAGCCCGGGAACAGCGGGGCTTTTCACAGATACGCAGTATTTT
CASSPGTAGLFTDTQYF
>TRBJ2-7|NA|TRBV27|NA
TGTGCCAGCAGTTTAAATTTTAGGGGAACATACGAGCAGTACTTC
CASSLNFRGTYEQYF
>TRBJ2-1|NA|TRBV28|NA
TGTGCCAGCAGCAGGCGGAGGACAGCGGCATCCTACAATGAGCAGTTCTTC
CASSRRRTAASYNEQFF
>TRBJ1-4|NA|TRBV19|NA
TGTGCCAGTAGCTATTCCAGGGGAGGGGATGAAAAACTGTTTTTT
CASSYSRGGDEKLFF
>TRBJ2-7|NA|TRBV10-2|TRBD1
TGCGCCAGCAGTTTACAGGGGGGCGAGCAGTACTTC
CASSLQGGEQYF
>TRBJ1-1|NA|TRBV6-1|NA
TGTGCCAGCAGTGAAGCTCGGGGGAGGATCACTGAAGCTTTCTTT
CASSEARGRITEAFF
>TRBJ1-1|NA|TRBV6-5|NA
TGTGCCAGCAGCCCCCAGGGGAACACTGAAGCTTTCTTT
CASSPQGNTEAFF
>TRBJ2-3|NA|TRBV11-3|TRBD2
TGTGCCAGCAGGGCTAGCGGGGCAGATACGCAGTATTTT
CASRASGADTQYF
>TRBJ1-3|NA|TRBV5-5|TRBD1
TGTGCCAGCAGCTTACAGGGGGGCGGAAACACCATATATTTT
CASSLQGGGNTIYF
>TRBJ1-5|NA|TRBV5-8|NA
TGTGCCAGCAGCTTCTACAGGGTCAATCAGCCCCAGCATTTT
CASSFYRVNQPQHF
>TRBJ2-2|NA|TRBV11-3|NA
TGTGCCAGCAGCTACGAGGGAACGAACACCGGGGAGCTGTTTTTT
CASSYEGTNTGELFF
>TRBJ1-2|NA|TRBV6-6|NA
TGTGCCAGCAGTTACTCGTTCGGCGTAAACTATGGCTACACCTTC
CASSYSFGVNYGYTF
>TRBJ1-2|NA|TRBV7-3|TRBD1
TGTGCCAGCAGCTTGGACAGGGGCTATGGCTACACCTTC
CASSLDRGYGYTF
>TRBJ2-5|few|TRBV11-2|TRBD2
TGTGCCAGCAGCTTAGCAACGGGGGGGCCGATGACCCAGTACTTC
CASSLATGGPMTQYF
>TRBJ2-7|NA|TRBV7-8|NA
TGTGCCAGCAGTTCTTCTCAAGGAAAGCAGTACTTC
CASSSSQGKQYF
>TRBJ1-3|once|TRBV19|NA
TGTGCCAGTCATAGGGGGGACCTCTCTGGAAACACCATATATTTT
CASHRGDLSGNTIYF
>TRBJ2-3|once|TRBV7-9|TRBD1
TGTGCCAGCAGCTTAAGGCGGACAGGAGGCACTAGCACAGATACGCAGTATTTT
CASSLRRTGGTSTDTQYF
>TRBJ1-2|few|TRBV19|TRBD1
TGTGCCAGTAGTATACAGGGGGACTATGGCTACACCTTC
CASSIQGDYGYTF
>TRBJ2-5|NA|TRBV6-5|NA
TGTGCCAGCATACCCCGGGGGAGGGAGACCCAGTACTTC
CASIPRGRETQYF